The present entry profiles one T cell receptor (beta chain) with its context. Antigen specificity is unknown. V lost 2 bases, J lost 8 bases, and 9 bases stayed unmatched. CDR3 length: 17 residues. Germline CDR1 reads SGHRS; CDR2 reads YFSETQ. This specimen comes from a study of OX40 agonist ivuxolimab in advanced cancers. Study summary: Patients were around 83% male with ages roughly 23 to 79, mean 60.

Data came from immunoSEQ multiplex PCR; TCRdb stores just in-frame clones and leaves some out. The sample has around 61,000 clones, approximately 88% seen once. General observations from the study: Nonresponders, in some cases, also had low normalized T-cell clonal expansion. Researchers report that CD8+ T cells had, on average, more expanded clones than CD4+.

The clonotype originates from an adult with an advanced solid tumor such as melanoma, head and neck, liver or kidney cancer. The material was CD4+ or CD8+ T cells sorted from blood, obtained in a trial of the OX40 agonist ivuxolimab. The gene calls are TRBV5-1 and TRBJ2-1, with 14 bases identical to TRBD2. Here the CDR3 reads CASSFTAGLAGVDEQFF. The CDR3 DNA follows: TGCGCCAGCAGCTTTACAGCGGGACTAGCGGGAGTAGATGAGCAGTTCTTC.